These 14 T cell receptor beta chains came from one sample sequenced in a study of PD-1 blockade in classical Hodgkin lymphoma. Using immunoSEQ multiplex PCR, the repertoire was profiled, and TCRdb retains in-frame clones only, with some absent. This sample has tens of thousands of clones, with 60% to 75% found just once. Brentuximab vedotin exposure varied, and every patient relapsed after autologous stem cell transplantation. The specimen was peripheral blood mononuclear cells (PBMCs), collected at baseline. The receptors derive from a human donor with classical Hodgkin lymphoma.

J is TRBJ1-3 and V is TRBV9; D not resolved. From germline, CDR1 is SGDLS and CDR2 YYNGEE. The V end lost 4 bases, the J end lost 0 bases, and 11 bases lay between the germline ends. The CDR3 runs 15 residues. The CDR3 sequence: CASSLDWGSGNTIYF. The CDR3 DNA follows: TGTGCCAGCAGCTTAGACTGGGGCTCTGGAAACACCATATATTTT.

The genes are TRBV7-8 and TRBJ1-1; 9 bases agree with TRBD1. This CDR3 contains 14 residues. With V trimmed by 5 bases and J by 4 bases, 5 bases remained unmatched. From germline, CDR1 is SGHVS and CDR2 FQNEAQ. CDR3 sequence reads: CASSGQGIFTEAFF. In nucleotides, the CDR3 is TGTGCCAGCAGCGGACAGGGGATCTTCACTGAAGCTTTCTTT.

The rearrangement uses TRBV9 and TRBJ2-3; no reliable D call. Trimming shortened V by 1 base and J by 6 bases, and 6 bases separated the two germline ends. The CDR3 runs 12 residues. Per germline, CDR1 SGDLS and CDR2 YYNGEE. In nucleotides, the CDR3 is TGTGCCAGCAGCGTAAATTCGGATACGCAGTATTTT. As protein: CASSVNSDTQYF.

The V and J genes are TRBV5-1 and TRBJ2-7; D unresolved. The germline gives CDR1 SGHRS, CDR2 YFSETQ. Deletions cut 1 base from V and 6 bases from J, with 8 bases between. This CDR3 has 12 amino acids. DNA of the CDR3: TGCGCCAGCAGCTTGAGCTCTAGCGAGCAGTACTTC. Amino acid sequence: CASSLSSSEQYF. The full variable domain, completed using reference TRBV5-1 and TRBJ2-7, is KAGVTQTPRYLIKTRGQQVTLSCSPISGHRSVSWYQQTPGQGLQFLFEYFSETQRNKGNFPGRFSGRQFSNSRSEMNVSTLELGDSALYLCASSLSSSEQYFGPGTRLTVT.

The J gene is TRBJ1-1, the V gene TRBV6-5; D is ambiguous. This CDR3 has 13 residues. V was shortened by 5 bases and J by 2 bases, with 9 bases between the two germline ends. In germline, CDR1 is MNHEY, CDR2 SVGAGI. CDR3 sequence: CASSTYRNTEAFF. The CDR3 nucleotides are TGTGCCAGCAGTACGTACAGAAACACTGAAGCTTTCTTT.

This clone was counted once. This chain connects TRBV12-5 to TRBJ1-2; perhaps TRBD1 as D (6 bases). The V gene lost 3 bases and the J gene lost 8 bases, with 13 bases spanning the gap. There are 13 residues in the CDR3. Germline values: CDR1 LGHNT, CDR2 FRNRAP. The CDR3 nucleotides read TGTGCTAGTGGTTTCATGAGGGGGGGAGGCTACACCTTC. Its translation is CASGFMRGGGYTF.

This chain links TRBV6-5 with TRBJ1-1; TRBD1 aligns across 9 bases. Germline V gives CDR1 MNHEY, CDR2 SVGAGI. The CDR3 consists of 15 residues. V lost 6 bases and J lost 1; bases outside the gene matches: 6. The DNA of the CDR3 is TGTGCCAGCAGCCGCGGACAGGGGACGAACACTGAAGCTTTCTTT. As protein: CASSRGQGTNTEAFF.

The V and J genes are TRBV7-9 and TRBJ2-1, with 9 bases fitting TRBD1. The V gene's germline CDR1 is SEHNR and CDR2 FQNEAQ (reference sequence). Trimming cost V 6 bases and J 8 bases; bases outside gene matches: 2. This CDR3 is 12 amino acids long. The CDR3 region has the DNA TGTGCCAGCAGTCGACAGGGGGATGAGCAGTTCTTC. Protein sequence: CASSRQGDEQFF.

This clone rates as medium-sized. The V gene is TRBV4-3, the J gene TRBJ2-7; TRBD2 might be the D (6 bases). Looked up from germline, CDR1 is LGHNA and CDR2 is YSLEER. The CDR3 consists of 14 residues. Trimming took 2 bases from V and 4 from J, leaving 12 bases between them. The CDR3 spells CASSQRQGGYEQYF. CDR3 nucleotide sequence: TGCGCCAGCAGCCAACGTCAGGGAGGATACGAGCAGTACTTC.

The chain couples TRBV7-3 to TRBJ2-2; 10 positions agree with TRBD2. The CDR3 consists of 15 residues. CDR1 is SGHTA, CDR2 FQGTGA, per germline. The ends lost 5 bases at V and 5 bases at J; junction bases unmatched: 5. For the CDR3, the DNA is TGTGCCAGCAGCACCTCTAGCGGGGGAACCGGGGAGCTGTTTTTT. Translated, it gives CASSTSSGGTGELFF. Full variable domain (remainder filled in from reference TRBV7-3 and TRBJ2-2): GAGVSQTPSNKVTEKGKYVELRCDPISGHTALYWYRQSLGQGPEFLIYFQGTGAADDSGLPNDRFFAVRPEGSVSTLKIQRTERGDSAVYLCASSTSSGGTGELFFGEGSRLTVL.

As DNA, the CDR3 is TGTGCCTGGAGCTTTGTGGGGACAGGGCACTACGAGCAGTACTTC. It specifies CAWSFVGTGHYEQYF. This chain connects TRBV30 to TRBJ2-7; TRBD1 matches 9 bases. Germline values: CDR1 GTSNPN, CDR2 SVGIG (reference sequence). CDR3 length: 15 residues. V lost 3 bases and J lost 3; bases outside the gene matches: 9.

The chain carries TRBV11-1 and TRBJ1-6; tentatively, D is TRBD1 (6 bases). The CDR3 is 15 residues long. V was clipped by 0 bases and J by 8 bases, with 11 bases between them. CDR1 is SGHAT, CDR2 FQDESV, per germline (reference sequence). CDR3 sequence (DNA): TGTGCCAGCAGCTTAGCTACAGGGACCCATTCACCCCTCCACTTT. Translated: CASSLATGTHSPLHF.

The V gene is TRBV30, the J gene TRBJ1-2; D remains unclear. Per the germline V gene, CDR1 is GTSNPN and CDR2 is SVGIG (reference sequence). There are 13 residues in the CDR3. Deletions cut 4 bases from V and 4 bases from J, with 13 bases between. The CDR3 spells CAWNVGGSYGYTF. The CDR3 DNA sequence: TGTGCCTGGAATGTAGGCGGGTCCTATGGCTACACCTTC. Together with reference TRBV30 and TRBJ1-2, the CDR3 gives the full variable domain: SQTIHQWPATLVQPVGSPLSLECTVEGTSNPNLYWYRQAAGRGLQLLFYSVGIGQISSEVPQNLSASRPQDRQFILSSKKLLLSDSGFYLCAWNVGGSYGYTFGSGTRLTVV.

The V and J genes are TRBV9 and TRBJ2-2; TRBD2 aligns across 10 bases. This CDR3 has 16 amino acids. CDR1 SGDLS and CDR2 YYNGEE come from the germline V gene. V lost 4 bases, J lost 6 bases, and 9 bases stayed unmatched. Written as DNA, the CDR3 is TGTGCCAGCAGCCCAATTCCGGGACTAGCGTCCGGGGAGCTGTTTTTT. This sequence encodes CASSPIPGLASGELFF.